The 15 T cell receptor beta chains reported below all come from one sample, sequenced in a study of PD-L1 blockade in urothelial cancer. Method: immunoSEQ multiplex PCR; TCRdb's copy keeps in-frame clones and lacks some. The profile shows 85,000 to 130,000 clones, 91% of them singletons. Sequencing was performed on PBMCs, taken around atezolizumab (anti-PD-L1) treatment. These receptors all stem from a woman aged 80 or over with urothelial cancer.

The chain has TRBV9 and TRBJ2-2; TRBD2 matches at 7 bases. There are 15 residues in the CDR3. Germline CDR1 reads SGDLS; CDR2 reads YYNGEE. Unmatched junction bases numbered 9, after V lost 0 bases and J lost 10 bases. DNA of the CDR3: TGTGCCAGCAGCGTAGATGTTTCTACTAGCGAGGAGCTGTTTTTT. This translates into CASSVDVSTSEELFF. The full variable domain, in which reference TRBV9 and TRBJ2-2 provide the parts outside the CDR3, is DSGVTQTPKHLITATGQRVTLRCSPRSGDLSVYWYQQSLDQGLQFLIQYYNGEERAKGNILERFSAQQFPDLHSELNLSSLELGDSALYFCASSVDVSTSEELFFGEGSRLTVL.

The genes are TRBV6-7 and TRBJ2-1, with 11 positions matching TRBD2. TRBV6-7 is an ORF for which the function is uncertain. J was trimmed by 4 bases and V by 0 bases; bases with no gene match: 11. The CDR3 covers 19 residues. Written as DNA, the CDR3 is TGTGCCAGCAGTTACTCTGTAGCGGGAGGGCCCACGTCTTACAATGAGCAGTTCTTC. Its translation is CASSYSVAGGPTSYNEQFF.

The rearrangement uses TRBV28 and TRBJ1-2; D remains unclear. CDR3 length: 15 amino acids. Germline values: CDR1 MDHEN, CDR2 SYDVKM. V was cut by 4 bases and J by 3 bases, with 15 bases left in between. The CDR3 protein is CASSSKQLPHYGYTF. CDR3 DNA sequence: TGTGCCAGCAGTTCCAAACAGTTACCCCACTATGGCTACACCTTC.

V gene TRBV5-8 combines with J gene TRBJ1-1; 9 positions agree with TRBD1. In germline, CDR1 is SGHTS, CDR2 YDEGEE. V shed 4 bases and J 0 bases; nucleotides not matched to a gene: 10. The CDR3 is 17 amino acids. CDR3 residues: CASSPDRGRGMNTEAFF. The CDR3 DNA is TGTGCCAGCAGCCCGGACAGGGGCCGGGGGATGAACACTGAAGCTTTCTTT.

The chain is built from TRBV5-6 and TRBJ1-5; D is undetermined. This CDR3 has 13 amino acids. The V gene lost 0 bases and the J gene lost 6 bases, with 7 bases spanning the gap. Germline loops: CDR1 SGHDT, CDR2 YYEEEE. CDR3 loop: CASSLGRSQPQHF. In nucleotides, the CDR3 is TGTGCCAGCAGCTTGGGAAGGAGTCAGCCCCAGCATTTT.

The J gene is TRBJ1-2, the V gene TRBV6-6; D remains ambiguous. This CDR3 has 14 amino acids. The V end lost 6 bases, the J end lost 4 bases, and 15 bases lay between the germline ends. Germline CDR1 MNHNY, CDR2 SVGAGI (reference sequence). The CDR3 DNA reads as TGTGCCAGCAGCCCCTCAGGATTGGGCTATGGCTACACCTTC. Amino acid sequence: CASSPSGLGYGYTF.

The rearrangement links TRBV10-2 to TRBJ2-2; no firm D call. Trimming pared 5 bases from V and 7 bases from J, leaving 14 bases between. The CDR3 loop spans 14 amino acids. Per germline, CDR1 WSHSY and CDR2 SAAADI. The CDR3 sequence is CASSPYSPGGELFF. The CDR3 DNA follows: TGCGCCAGCAGTCCTTACTCCCCGGGCGGGGAGCTGTTTTTT.

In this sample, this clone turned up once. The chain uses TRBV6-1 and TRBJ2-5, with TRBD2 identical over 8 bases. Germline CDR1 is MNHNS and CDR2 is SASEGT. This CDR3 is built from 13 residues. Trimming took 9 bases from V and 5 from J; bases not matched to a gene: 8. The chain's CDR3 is CASSGLVVETQYF. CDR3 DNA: TGTGCCAGTTCGGGACTAGTCGTCGAGACCCAGTACTTC.

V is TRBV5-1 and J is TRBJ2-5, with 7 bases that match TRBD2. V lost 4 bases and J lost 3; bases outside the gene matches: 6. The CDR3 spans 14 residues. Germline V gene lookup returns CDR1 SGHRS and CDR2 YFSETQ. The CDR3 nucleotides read TGCGCCAGCAGCCGGGGTGCGGGAGAAGAGACCCAGTACTTC. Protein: CASSRGAGEETQYF.

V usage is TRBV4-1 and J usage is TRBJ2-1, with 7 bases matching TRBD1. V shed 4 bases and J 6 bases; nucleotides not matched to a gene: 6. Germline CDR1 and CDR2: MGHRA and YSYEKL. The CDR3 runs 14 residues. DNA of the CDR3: TGCGCCAGCAGCCCAGGCAGGACAGGCAATGAGCAGTTCTTC. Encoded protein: CASSPGRTGNEQFF.

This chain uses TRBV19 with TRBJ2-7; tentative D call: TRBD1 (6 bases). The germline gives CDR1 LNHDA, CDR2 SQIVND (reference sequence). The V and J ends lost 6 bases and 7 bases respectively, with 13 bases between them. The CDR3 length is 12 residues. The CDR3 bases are TGTGCCAGTAGGATTATAGGGGGAGAGCAGTACTTC. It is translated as CASRIIGGEQYF.

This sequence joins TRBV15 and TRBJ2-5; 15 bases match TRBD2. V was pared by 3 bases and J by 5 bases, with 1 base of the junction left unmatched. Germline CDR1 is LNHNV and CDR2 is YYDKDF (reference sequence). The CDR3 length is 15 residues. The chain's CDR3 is CATSSGLAGGETQYF. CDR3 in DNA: TGTGCCACCAGCAGCGGACTAGCGGGAGGGGAGACCCAGTACTTC.

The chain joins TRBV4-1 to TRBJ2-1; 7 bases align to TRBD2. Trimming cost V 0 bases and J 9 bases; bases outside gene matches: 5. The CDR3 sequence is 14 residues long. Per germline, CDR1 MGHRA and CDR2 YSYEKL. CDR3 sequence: CASSQEGTTSEQFF. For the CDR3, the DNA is TGCGCCAGCAGCCAAGAAGGGACTACTAGTGAGCAGTTCTTC.

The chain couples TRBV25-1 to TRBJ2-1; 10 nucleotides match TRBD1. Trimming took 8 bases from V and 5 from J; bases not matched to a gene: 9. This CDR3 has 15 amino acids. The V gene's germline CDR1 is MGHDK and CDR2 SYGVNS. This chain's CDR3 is CASPRGTGENNEQFF. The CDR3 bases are TGTGCCAGCCCGAGAGGGACAGGGGAAAACAATGAGCAGTTCTTC. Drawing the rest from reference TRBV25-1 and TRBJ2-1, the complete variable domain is EADIYQTPRYLVIGTGKKITLECSQTMGHDKMYWYQQDPGMELHLIHYSYGVNSTEKGDLSSESTVSRIRTEHFPLTLESARPSHTSQYLCASPRGTGENNEQFFGPGTRLTVL.

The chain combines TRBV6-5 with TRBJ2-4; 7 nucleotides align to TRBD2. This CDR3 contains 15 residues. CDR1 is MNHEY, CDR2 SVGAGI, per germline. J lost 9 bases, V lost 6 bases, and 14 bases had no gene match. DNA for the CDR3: TGTGCCAGCAGCTCGACGACCGTCGGGGGGAGCATTCAGTACTTC. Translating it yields CASSSTTVGGSIQYF.